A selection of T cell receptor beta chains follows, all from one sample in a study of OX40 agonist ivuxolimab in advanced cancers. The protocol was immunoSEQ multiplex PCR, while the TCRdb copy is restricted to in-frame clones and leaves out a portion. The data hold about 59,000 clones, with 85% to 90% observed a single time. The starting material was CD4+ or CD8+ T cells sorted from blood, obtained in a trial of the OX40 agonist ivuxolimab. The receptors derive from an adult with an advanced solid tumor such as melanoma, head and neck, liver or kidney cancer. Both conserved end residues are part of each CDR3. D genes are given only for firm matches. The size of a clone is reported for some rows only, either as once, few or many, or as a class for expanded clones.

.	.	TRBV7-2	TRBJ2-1	CAGERTVSYNEQFF	TGTGCCGGAGAAAGGACGGTTTCCTACAATGAGCAGTTCTTC
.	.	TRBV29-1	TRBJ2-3	CSVEYGARADTQYF	TGCAGCGTTGAATACGGCGCGCGGGCAGATACGCAGTATTTT
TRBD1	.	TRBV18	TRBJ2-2	CASSPQQGANTGELFF	TGTGCCAGCTCACCACAACAGGGGGCGAACACCGGGGAGCTGTTTTTT
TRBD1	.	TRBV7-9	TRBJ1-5	CASSANRGNQPQHF	TGTGCCAGCAGTGCAAACAGGGGGAATCAGCCCCAGCATTTT
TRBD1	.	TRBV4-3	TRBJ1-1	CASSQDATGGTEAFF	TGCGCCAGCAGCCAAGACGCGACAGGGGGAACTGAAGCTTTCTTT
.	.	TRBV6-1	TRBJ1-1	CASSGGTVGTEAFF	TGTGCCAGCAGTGGGGGCACCGTGGGCACTGAAGCTTTCTTT
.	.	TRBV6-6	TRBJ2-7	CASVPQGKGEQYF	TGTGCCAGCGTCCCCCAGGGAAAGGGCGAGCAGTACTTC
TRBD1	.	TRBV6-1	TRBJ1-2	CASIWTGRNYGYTF	TGTGCCAGCATCTGGACAGGAAGGAACTATGGCTACACCTTC
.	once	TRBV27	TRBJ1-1	CASRGLVGQSNTEAFF	TGTGCCAGCAGGGGGTTGGTCGGTCAATCGAACACTGAAGCTTTCTTT
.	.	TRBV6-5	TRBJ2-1	CASSSTGTQASNEQFF	TGTGCCAGCAGTTCAACCGGGACCCAAGCCTCCAATGAGCAGTTCTTC
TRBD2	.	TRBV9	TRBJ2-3	CASSPFTLAGAGTDTQYF	TGTGCCAGCAGCCCTTTCACCCTAGCGGGGGCGGGCACAGATACGCAGTATTTT
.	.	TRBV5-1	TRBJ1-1	CASSLWEGGTEAFF	TGCGCCAGCAGCTTGTGGGAGGGCGGAACTGAAGCTTTCTTT
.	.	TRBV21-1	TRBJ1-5	CASSKSWDRRSNQPQHF	TGTGCCAGCAGCAAATCCTGGGACAGGAGAAGCAATCAGCCCCAGCATTTT